This T cell receptor (beta chain) was recovered during a study of blood T cell repertoires in COVID-19. Germline CDR1 SGDLS, CDR2 YYNGEE. The CDR3 extends over 16 amino acids. V lost 2 bases to trimming and J lost 14 bases; unmatched junction nucleotides: 16. Clones were read by immunoSEQ multiplex PCR, and TCRdb kept only the in-frame ones, dropping some. This table holds over 300,000 clones, roughly 90% found once. The sample comprised peripheral blood. The TCR sequence derives from a man between 18 and 29 years old with active or convalescent COVID-19. J is TRBJ1-4 and V is TRBV9, with 9 bases fitting TRBD1. This CDR3 reads CASSVRVGTGPEVLFF. CDR3 in DNA: TGTGCCAGCAGCGTCAGGGTAGGGACAGGGCCTGAAGTGCTGTTTTTT.